This T cell receptor (beta chain) was sequenced in a study of T cells in Graves' hyperthyroidism and ophthalmopathy. No ophthalmopathy progression within 18 months constituted stable Graves' hyperthyroidism. Diagnosis relied on clinical symptoms, serum thyroxine and TRAb, thyroid ultrasound and orbital computed tomography. The J segment lost 1 base and the V segment lost 5 bases, leaving 7 bases of the junction unmatched. The germline V gene encodes CDR1 SGHRS and CDR2 YFSETQ. This CDR3 spans 16 amino acids. Ten or more counts support this clonotype. The TCR beta CDR3 regions underwent amplification using RNA transcripts as the source. A set of HTBI primers served as the primers for a first-round RT-PCR of the TCR CDR3. Using its own MiXCR run on the multiplex PCR reads, TCRdb lists one record per CDR3 protein. The data contain more than 300,000 distinct CDR3 sequences, about 15% of them seen just once; the ten biggest clones take up about 11%.

Sequenced: blood. The source is a woman in her sixties with Graves' hyperthyroidism. This chain joins TRBV5-1 and TRBJ2-1; 9 nucleotides match TRBD2. CDR3: CASREATSGSYNEQFF. CDR3 DNA: TGCGCCAGCAGGGAGGCGACTAGCGGTTCCTACAATGAGCAGTTCTTC.